Included here is one T cell receptor (beta chain) sequence, with context. MiXCR was run by TCRdb on the reads, yielding one entry per CDR3 protein. The table lists about 320,000 distinct CDR3 sequences, around 9.5% of them singletons. The data belong to a study of T cell repertoires in cytomegalovirus infection. V lost 1 base and J lost 4, with 11 bases in between. Germline V gives CDR1 SGHAT, CDR2 FQDESV (reference sequence). The CDR3 covers 14 residues. The TCR sequence derives from a human donor in good health (CMV status not recorded). Some clones in this sample may be carry-over from other donors' samples. The sample consisted of PBMCs. This chain connects TRBV11-1 to TRBJ2-7; D remains ambiguous. The CDR3 nucleotides are TGTGCCAGCAGCTTAGTAGGGTCAGAATACGAGCAGTACTTC. It codes for CASSLVGSEYEQYF.